Below are 9 T cell receptor beta chains sequenced from a single sample in a study of T-cell reconstitution after alpha-beta-depleted transplantation in children (TCRdb year 2016). The receptor library was made with PCR. The sequencer listed for this sample is Illumina HiSeq 2500. TCR library preparation used molecular barcoding, with unique molecular identifiers applied to normalize quantification of the TCRbeta repertoire. TCRdb reanalyzed the raw reads on its own, using fastp at Q25 for trimming and MiXCR for clone calling, and kept in-frame beta chains. Rows are combined by CDR3 protein, so each entry shows the most common genes and DNA. The sample table shows approximately 170,000 distinct CDR3 sequences, and roughly 11% are seen once. The ten largest clones add up to 13% of the sample. Sample treatment or condition, as interpreted from the label and publication: allogeneic hematopoietic cell transplantation with graft depleted of TCRalphabeta T cells and CD19 B cells.

The sequences come from PBMCs, collected before TCRalphabeta/CD19-depleted stem cell transplant. The receptors were gathered from a boy aged 2 to 10 with acute myeloid leukemia, due to receive a stem cell transplant.

In this sample, this clonotype turned up many times. Mismatch with germline at one junction end may stem from a read error. The rearrangement joins TRBV29-1 to TRBJ2-1; D not resolved. Germline V gene sequence: CDR1 SQVTM, CDR2 ANQGSEA. This CDR3 comprises 11 residues. The chain's CDR3 is CSVEEPLVSIF. The CDR3 coding sequence is TGCAGCGTTGAAGAGCCGCTGGTTAGTATCTTC.

The table lists this clonotype with many counts. The chain has TRBV12-3 or TRBV12-4 and TRBJ1-5, with D uncertain. The CDR3 spans 13 residues. The ends were cut back, 3 bases at V and 10 bases at J, with 13 bases in the middle. CDR3 DNA sequence: TGTGCCAGCAGTTTTAATTTTATGGGTCCCCAGCATTTT. Translated, it gives CASSFNFMGPQHF.

There are many counts of this clonotype. This sequence joins TRBV10-3 and TRBJ1-1; no firm D call. V lost 6 bases to trimming and J lost 0 bases, with 8 bases between them. The germline CDR1 and CDR2 sequences are ENHRY and SYGVKD. There are 13 residues in the CDR3. In nucleotides, the CDR3 is TGTGCCATCAGCCTTGATGTGAACACTGAAGCTTTCTTT. It encodes CAISLDVNTEAFF.

This clonotype appeared many times. The CDR3 sequence: CASSLIDGTDTQYF. For the CDR3, the DNA is TGTGCCAGCAGTTTGATCGACGGCACAGATACGCAGTATTTT. The chain has TRBV27 and TRBJ2-3; D not certain. The germline V gene has CDR1 MNHEY and CDR2 SMNVEV (reference sequence). The length of the CDR3 is 14 residues. V gave up 3 bases and J gave up 1 base, with 8 bases separating them.

This clonotype was detected many times. This chain uses TRBV6-6 with TRBJ2-5; D not resolved. V was pared by 2 bases and J by 5 bases, with 6 bases between. Germline CDR1 is MNHNY and CDR2 is SVGAGI (reference sequence). The length of the CDR3 is 12 residues. CDR3 coding DNA: TGTGCCAGCAGTTACGATAGGGAGACCCAGTACTTC. This sequence encodes CASSYDRETQYF.

As for this clonotype: A single base separates this from a much larger clone, so it may be a read error. J is TRBJ2-3 and V is TRBV11-2; 8 bases line up with TRBD2. The CDR3 is made up of 16 amino acids. Germline CDR1 and CDR2: SGHAT and FQNNGV. DNA of the CDR3: TGTGCCAGCAGCTTAGGATTTGGGACTAGTACAGCTACGCAGTATTTT. Its protein product is CASSLGFGTSTATQYF.

This clonotype was seen many times. The chain couples TRBV7-9 to TRBJ2-1; D call uncertain. This CDR3 is 15 amino acids long. Germline V gene sequence: CDR1 SEHNR, CDR2 FQNEAQ (reference sequence). V shed 5 bases and J shed 4 bases, with 15 bases lying between them. This CDR3 reads CASSLGQTRYNEQFF. DNA of the CDR3: TGTGCCAGCAGCCTCGGCCAGACGAGGTACAATGAGCAGTTCTTC.

This clonotype showed up many times. The chain joins TRBV7-9 to TRBJ2-3; 9 bases fit TRBD2. V trimming: 5 bases; J trimming: 4 bases; junction bases outside the gene matches: 7. Germline V gene sequence: CDR1 SEHNR, CDR2 FQNEAQ (reference sequence). The CDR3 is 15 amino acids. CDR3 loop: CASSPSGILADTQYF. Written as DNA, the CDR3 is TGTGCCAGCAGCCCTAGCGGGATTCTCGCAGATACGCAGTATTTT.

This clonotype was seen many times. The chain has TRBV5-1 and TRBJ1-5; maybe TRBD1 (5 bases). Germline values: CDR1 SGHRS, CDR2 YFSETQ. CDR3 length: 17 amino acids. With 2 bases removed from V and 0 bases from J, the gap between germline ends came to 15 bases. This CDR3 is CASSFPDSHSSNQPQHF. The DNA of the CDR3 is TGCGCCAGCAGCTTTCCTGACAGCCACTCTAGCAATCAGCCCCAGCATTTT.